What follows are 27 T cell receptor beta chains derived from one specimen sequenced in a study of cytomegalovirus exposure and HLA in healthy donors. The primer mix had 60 Vbeta and 13 Jbeta primers. The data were produced by immunoSEQ multiplex PCR, yet TCRdb's version contains in-frame clones alone and is incomplete. The table for this sample gives roughly 80,000 clones. Sample: PBMCs. These receptors were collected from a man between 45 and 60 years old in good health and CMV-seronegative.

The genes are TRBV4-3 and TRBJ2-2, with 9 bases that match TRBD2. V was pared by 0 bases and J by 1 base, with 3 bases of the junction left unmatched. Germline-derived CDR1 and CDR2 are LGHNA and YSLEER. This CDR3 contains 17 residues. Written as DNA, the CDR3 is TGCGCCAGCAGCCAAGAGCTAGCGGGGAAGAACACCGGGGAGCTGTTTTTT. It yields the protein CASSQELAGKNTGELFF.

The J gene is TRBJ1-2, the V gene TRBV28; a weak D match, TRBD1 (6 bases). The length of the CDR3 is 14 residues. The V gene lost 6 bases and the J gene lost 4 bases, with 15 bases spanning the gap. Germline CDR1 is MDHEN and CDR2 is SYDVKM. The CDR3 protein is CASSPPTGTYGYTF. CDR3 in DNA: TGTGCCAGCAGCCCGCCTACAGGGACCTATGGCTACACCTTC.

V gene TRBV6-6 combines with J gene TRBJ1-4; D is uncertain. There are 14 residues in the CDR3. The germline V gene has CDR1 MNHNY and CDR2 SVGAGI (reference sequence). V lost 6 bases to trimming and J lost 4 bases, with 12 bases between them. CDR3 DNA: TGTGCCAGCAGGATCCGGGAGCTTAATGAAAAACTGTTTTTT. Its protein is CASRIRELNEKLFF.

The rearrangement uses TRBV6-5 and TRBJ2-7, with a weak D call TRBD2 (5 bases). The CDR3 is 13 amino acids. The V and J ends lost 0 bases and 7 bases respectively, with 10 bases between them. CDR1 is MNHEY, CDR2 SVGAGI, per germline. Here the CDR3 reads CASSYSRAGEQYF. The CDR3 nucleotides read TGTGCCAGCAGTTACTCGCGGGCCGGAGAGCAGTACTTC.

The rearrangement joins TRBV7-4 to TRBJ1-3, with D unresolved. CDR3 size: 14 residues. From germline, CDR1 is SGHVT and CDR2 SQSDAQ. V lost 2 bases and J 4 bases, leaving 9 bases between the germline ends. CDR3 amino acids: CASSLPRVGNTIYF. The CDR3 DNA reads as TGTGCCAGCAGCTTACCCCGGGTAGGAAACACCATATATTTT. Full variable domain (outside the CDR3, taken from reference TRBV7-4 and TRBJ1-3): GAGVSQSPRYKVAKRGRDVALRCDSISGHVTLYWYRQTLGQGSEVLTYSQSDAQRDKSGRPSGRFSAERPERSVSTLKIQRTEQGDSAVYLCASSLPRVGNTIYFGEGSWLTVV.

The chain combines TRBV7-3 with TRBJ2-7; 8 bases map to TRBD1. This CDR3 is 16 amino acids long. CDR1 is SGHTA and CDR2 is FQGTGA in the germline V gene. V lost 2 bases to trimming and J lost 2 bases; unmatched junction nucleotides: 8. In DNA form, the CDR3 reads TGTGCCAGCAGCTTAGCTACCGGGACAGGAACCTACGAGCAGTACTTC. Protein sequence: CASSLATGTGTYEQYF.

Here the CDR3 reads CASSAAGAREQYF. The CDR3 bases are TGTGCCAGCAGCGCCGCAGGGGCTCGGGAGCAGTACTTC. The chain is built from TRBV9 and TRBJ2-7, with D tentatively TRBD1 (6 bases). The CDR3 consists of 13 residues. V was clipped by 3 bases and J by 7 bases, with 14 bases between them. The germline CDR1 and CDR2 sequences are SGDLS and YYNGEE.

The V and J genes are TRBV18 and TRBJ1-4; a weak D match, TRBD1 (6 bases). V was clipped by 1 base and J by 0 bases, with 21 bases between them. The CDR3 contains 20 residues. Germline V gene sequence: CDR1 KGHSH, CDR2 LQKENI. CDR3 coding DNA: TGTGCCAGCTCACCACGCCGGAAAACAGGGACCGGAACAACTAATGAAAAACTGTTTTTT. It encodes CASSPRRKTGTGTTNEKLFF.

This chain joins TRBV7-2 and TRBJ2-6, with D perhaps matching TRBD1 (5 bases). Germline V gives CDR1 SGHTA, CDR2 FQGNSA. The length of the CDR3 is 17 residues. V was clipped by 1 base and J by 0 bases, with 10 bases between them. The CDR3: CASSLDLGVSGANVLTF. The CDR3 nucleotides read TGTGCCAGCAGCTTAGATTTAGGGGTCTCTGGGGCCAACGTCCTGACTTTC.

The chain couples TRBV2 to TRBJ2-7, with 8 bases aligning to TRBD1. CDR3 length: 16 residues. CDR1 and CDR2 (germline): SNHLY, FYNNEI. With V trimmed by 5 bases and J by 1 base, 10 bases remained unmatched. CDR3 DNA sequence: TGTGCCAGCAGTCTCAGGGGGCACAGCATATCCTACGAGCAGTACTTC. Translated: CASSLRGHSISYEQYF.

The V call is TRBV10-1, the J call TRBJ2-1, with TRBD2 matching 10 bases. V was pared by 2 bases and J by 5 bases, with 9 bases of the junction left unmatched. The CDR3 sequence is 17 residues long. Per the germline V gene, CDR1 is WNHNN and CDR2 is SYGVQD (reference sequence). CDR3 sequence: CASSEASGGITHNEQFF. The CDR3 DNA sequence: TGCGCCAGCAGTGAGGCTAGCGGGGGCATAACTCACAATGAGCAGTTCTTC.

V is TRBV28 and J is TRBJ2-1; TRBD2 matches at 7 bases. The ends lost 7 bases at V and 0 bases at J; junction bases unmatched: 9. This CDR3 is 16 amino acids long. Germline CDR1 is MDHEN and CDR2 is SYDVKM. Here the CDR3 DNA reads TGTGCCAGCACCCGAGGGCGGGGGAGCTCCTACAATGAGCAGTTCTTC. This encodes CASTRGRGSSYNEQFF.

The chain recombines TRBV25-1 with TRBJ2-5, with 13 positions matching TRBD2. Germline CDR1 reads MGHDK; CDR2 reads SYGVNS. The junction had 8 bases not matched to a gene; V was cut back by 5 bases and J by 2 bases. This CDR3 is built from 17 residues. The CDR3 sequence: CASSKLAGGGHQETQYF. The CDR3 nucleotides read TGTGCCAGCAGTAAACTAGCGGGGGGGGGTCATCAAGAGACCCAGTACTTC.

CDR3 coding DNA: TGTGCCAGCAGTTCAGGGGTCTACGCTTTCTTT. Residues: CASSSGVYAFF. The V call is TRBV6-5, the J call TRBJ1-1, with a tentative D call TRBD1 (6 bases). CDR3 size: 11 residues. The V gene's germline CDR1 is MNHEY and CDR2 SVGAGI. V was cut by 4 bases and J by 11 bases, with 11 bases left in between.

The genes are TRBV21-1 and TRBJ2-7; the table's D call, TRBD1, was not checked against the DNA. TRBV21-1 is designated a pseudogene. The CDR3 loop spans 14 amino acids. The CDR3 DNA sequence: TGTGCCAGCAGCACCAGGGGGGATCCCTACGAGCAGTACTTC. It codes for CASSTRGDPYEQYF.

The chain carries TRBV27 and TRBJ1-1, with unresolved D. CDR3 size: 14 residues. Trimming took off 0 bases at V and 10 bases at J, with 15 bases between the two ends. The germline V gene has CDR1 MNHEY and CDR2 SMNVEV (reference sequence). Here the CDR3 reads CASSLSGSPQGAFF. The CDR3 region has the DNA TGTGCCAGCAGTTTATCGGGCAGTCCCCAAGGAGCTTTCTTT.

The genes are TRBV5-4 and TRBJ2-2; 9 bases map to TRBD2. V lost 0 bases and J lost 5; bases outside the gene matches: 5. CDR3 length equals 16 residues. Germline V lookup: CDR1 SGHNT, CDR2 YYREEE (reference sequence). The CDR3 nucleotides are TGTGCCAGCAGCTTGGATTCTGCGGGGGGGACCGGGGAGCTGTTTTTT. Its protein product is CASSLDSAGGTGELFF.

The chain is built from TRBV7-3 and TRBJ1-6; a possible D gene is TRBD1 (5 bases). The germline V gene has CDR1 SGHTA and CDR2 FQGTGA. The CDR3 runs to 15 residues. The V end was cut by 0 bases, the J end by 5 bases, with 8 bases between. The CDR3 region has the DNA TGTGCCAGCAGCTTAACGGCAGGGAATAATTCACCCCTCCACTTT. Residues: CASSLTAGNNSPLHF.

The chain is built from TRBV7-9 and TRBJ2-5; 7 bases are a match to TRBD2. The CDR3 has 14 amino acids. Germline CDR1 reads SEHNR; CDR2 reads FQNEAQ (reference sequence). V lost 7 bases, J lost 5 bases, and 10 bases stayed unmatched. Here the CDR3 DNA reads TGTGCCAGCAACCTCCCGGGGGAGGGGGAGACCCAGTACTTC. Translation gives CASNLPGEGETQYF. Combining the CDR3 with reference TRBV7-9 and TRBJ2-5 gives the whole variable domain DTGVSQNPRHKITKRGQNVTFRCDPISEHNRLYWYRQTLGQGPEFLTYFQNEAQLEKSRLLSDRFSAERPKGSFSTLEIQRTEQGDSAMYLCASNLPGEGETQYFGPGTRLLVL.

J is TRBJ2-2 and V is TRBV7-9, with 8 bases lining up with TRBD1. The CDR3 runs 16 residues. Germline trimming cut 10 bases from V and 4 bases from J; bases unmatched to any gene: 14. From germline, CDR1 is SEHNR and CDR2 FQNEAQ (reference sequence). The CDR3 nucleotides are TGTGCCACACGGCCCCGACAGGGGTTGGGCACCGGGGAGCTGTTTTTT. This codes for CATRPRQGLGTGELFF.

The V gene is TRBV5-4, the J gene TRBJ2-1; 10 bases are shared with TRBD2. The germline V gene encodes CDR1 SGHNT and CDR2 YYREEE (reference sequence). After removal of 6 bases from V and 9 bases from J, the junction contained 12 bases not matched to a gene. CDR3 length: 15 residues. The CDR3 is CASTLLASGGGEQFF. CDR3 nucleotide sequence: TGTGCCAGCACCCTGTTGGCTAGCGGGGGAGGTGAGCAGTTCTTC.

The rearrangement uses TRBV7-3 and TRBJ2-5; tentative D call: TRBD2 (6 bases). The CDR3 is 14 amino acids. Germline V gene sequence: CDR1 SGHTA, CDR2 FQGTGA. V was shortened by 5 bases and J by 3 bases, with 13 bases between the two germline ends. In DNA, the CDR3 is TGTGCCAGCAGCAAAATGGGGGGAAAAGAGACCCAGTACTTC. Translated: CASSKMGGKETQYF.

The chain recombines TRBV11-2 with TRBJ2-3, with a weak D call TRBD2 (6 bases). Germline V gives CDR1 SGHAT, CDR2 FQNNGV. The V end was cut by 1 base, the J end by 1 base, with 15 bases between. This CDR3 spans 17 amino acids. CDR3 sequence: CASSLGGAPTGTDTQYF. The CDR3 DNA sequence: TGTGCCAGCAGCTTAGGCGGGGCACCAACTGGCACAGATACGCAGTATTTT. Looking up the rest from reference TRBV11-2 and TRBJ2-3 gives the full variable domain: EAGVAQSPRYKIIEKRQSVAFWCNPISGHATLYWYQQILGQGPKLLIQFQNNGVVDDSQLPKDRFSAERLKGVDSTLKIQPAKLEDSAVYLCASSLGGAPTGTDTQYFGPGTRLTVL.

The V and J genes are TRBV7-9 and TRBJ2-1; maybe TRBD1 (5 bases). In germline, CDR1 is SEHNR, CDR2 FQNEAQ (reference sequence). The CDR3 sequence is 14 residues long. Trimming stripped 0 bases from V and 4 bases from J, with 7 bases between. The DNA for the CDR3 is TGTGCCAGCAGCTTAGCGACAGCTTACAATGAGCAGTTCTTC. Protein: CASSLATAYNEQFF.

This sequence joins TRBV5-6 and TRBJ2-7; D gene unclear. This CDR3 spans 13 amino acids. V was clipped by 4 bases and J by 5 bases, with 13 bases between them. Germline assignment: CDR1 SGHDT and CDR2 YYEEEE. Written as DNA, the CDR3 is TGTGCCAGCAGCCCCGAGCTATCCCACGAGCAGTACTTC. Translating it yields CASSPELSHEQYF.

The genes are TRBV7-9 and TRBJ2-3; 9 positions match TRBD2. With V trimmed by 0 bases and J by 0 bases, 1 base remained unmatched. CDR1 and CDR2 (germline): SEHNR, FQNEAQ (reference sequence). The CDR3 has 16 residues. The CDR3 spells CASSLAAGGSTDTQYF. The CDR3 bases are TGTGCCAGCAGCTTAGCAGCGGGGGGCAGCACAGATACGCAGTATTTT. Drawing the rest from reference TRBV7-9 and TRBJ2-3, the complete variable domain is DTGVSQNPRHKITKRGQNVTFRCDPISEHNRLYWYRQTLGQGPEFLTYFQNEAQLEKSRLLSDRFSAERPKGSFSTLEIQRTEQGDSAMYLCASSLAAGGSTDTQYFGPGTRLTVL.

This chain connects TRBV14 to TRBJ2-2; D remains ambiguous. This CDR3 region has 13 residues. In germline, CDR1 is SGHDN, CDR2 FVKESK. V was trimmed by 1 base and J by 6 bases, leaving 6 bases between them. The CDR3 sequence is CASSQASAGELFF. The CDR3 DNA reads as TGTGCCAGCAGCCAAGCCTCGGCCGGGGAGCTGTTTTTT.